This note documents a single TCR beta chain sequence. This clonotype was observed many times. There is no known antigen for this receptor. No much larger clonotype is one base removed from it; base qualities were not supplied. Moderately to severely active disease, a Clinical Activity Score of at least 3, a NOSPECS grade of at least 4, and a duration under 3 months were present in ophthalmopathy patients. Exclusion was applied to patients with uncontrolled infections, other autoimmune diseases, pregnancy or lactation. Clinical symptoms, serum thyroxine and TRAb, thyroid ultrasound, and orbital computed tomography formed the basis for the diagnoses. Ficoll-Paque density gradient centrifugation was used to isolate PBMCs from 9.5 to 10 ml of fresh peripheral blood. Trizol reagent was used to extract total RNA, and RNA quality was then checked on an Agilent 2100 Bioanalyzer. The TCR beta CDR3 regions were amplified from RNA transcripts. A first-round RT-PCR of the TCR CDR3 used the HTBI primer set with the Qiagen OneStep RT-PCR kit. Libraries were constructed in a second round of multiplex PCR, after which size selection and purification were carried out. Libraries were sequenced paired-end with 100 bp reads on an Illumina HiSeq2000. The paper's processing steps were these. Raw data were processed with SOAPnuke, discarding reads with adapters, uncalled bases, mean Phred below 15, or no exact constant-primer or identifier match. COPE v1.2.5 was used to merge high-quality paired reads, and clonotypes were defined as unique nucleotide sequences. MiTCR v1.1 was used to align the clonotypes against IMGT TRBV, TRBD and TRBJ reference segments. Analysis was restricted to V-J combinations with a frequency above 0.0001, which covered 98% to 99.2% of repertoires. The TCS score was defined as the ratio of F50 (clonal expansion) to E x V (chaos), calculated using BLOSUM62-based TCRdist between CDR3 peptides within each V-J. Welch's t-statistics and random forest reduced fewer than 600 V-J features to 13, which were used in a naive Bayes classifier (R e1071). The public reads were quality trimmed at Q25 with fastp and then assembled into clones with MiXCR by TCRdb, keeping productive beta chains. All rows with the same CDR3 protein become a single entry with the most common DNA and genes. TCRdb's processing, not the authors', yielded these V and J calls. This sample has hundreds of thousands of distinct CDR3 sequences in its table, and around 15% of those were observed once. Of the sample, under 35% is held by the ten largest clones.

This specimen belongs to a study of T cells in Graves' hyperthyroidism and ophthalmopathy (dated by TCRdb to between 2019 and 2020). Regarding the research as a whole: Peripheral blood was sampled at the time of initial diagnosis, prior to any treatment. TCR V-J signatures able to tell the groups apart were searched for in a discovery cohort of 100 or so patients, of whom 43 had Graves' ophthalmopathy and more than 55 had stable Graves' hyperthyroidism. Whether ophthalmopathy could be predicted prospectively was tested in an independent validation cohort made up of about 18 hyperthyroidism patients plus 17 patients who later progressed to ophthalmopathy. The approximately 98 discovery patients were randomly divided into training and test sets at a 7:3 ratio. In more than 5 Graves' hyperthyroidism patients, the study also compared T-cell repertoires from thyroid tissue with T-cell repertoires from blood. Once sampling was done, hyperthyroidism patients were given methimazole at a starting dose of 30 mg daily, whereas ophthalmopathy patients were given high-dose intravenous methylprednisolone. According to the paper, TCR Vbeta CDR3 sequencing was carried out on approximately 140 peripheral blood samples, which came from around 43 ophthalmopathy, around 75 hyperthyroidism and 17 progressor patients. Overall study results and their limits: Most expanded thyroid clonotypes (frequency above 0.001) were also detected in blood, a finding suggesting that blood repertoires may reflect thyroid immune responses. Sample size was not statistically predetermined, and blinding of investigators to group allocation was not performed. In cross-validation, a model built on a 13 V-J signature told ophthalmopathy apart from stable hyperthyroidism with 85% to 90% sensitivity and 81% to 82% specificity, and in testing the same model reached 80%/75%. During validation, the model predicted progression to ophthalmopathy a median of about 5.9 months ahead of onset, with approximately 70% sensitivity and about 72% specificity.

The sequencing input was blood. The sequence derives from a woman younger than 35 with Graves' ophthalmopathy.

The CDR3 region: CSVDGDRGNTEAFF. The DNA reads TGCAGCGTTGATGGGGACAGGGGGAACACTGAAGCTTTCTTT. This sequence uses TRBV29-1 and TRBJ1-1, and 10 bases in between align with TRBD1. The CDR3 has 14 amino acids, counting the end cysteine and phenylalanine. Only CDR3 DNA is held: 42 bases, read in frame from base 1. For this chain, trimming is 3 bases at the V end and 1 base at the J end, and the number of junction bases without a gene match is 2. CDR1 and CDR2, looked up from the germline V gene, are SQVTM and ANQGSEA.